These T cell receptor beta chains were read from a single sample in a study of cytomegalovirus exposure and HLA in healthy donors. Generated by immunoSEQ multiplex PCR, the TCRdb table keeps only in-frame clones and is missing some. The table for this sample gives 90,000 to 150,000 clones. The sequenced sample consisted of PBMCs. All receptors derive from a young man in good health and CMV-seronegative. The CDR3 runs from the conserved cysteine through the conserved F or W.

J	V	CDR3
TRBJ1-1	TRBV6-5	CASNRGKDTEAFF
TRBJ2-1	TRBV19	CASSARDKGFLSYNEQFF
TRBJ2-2	TRBV7-8	CASSLDQYRPNTGELFF
TRBJ2-1	TRBV9	CASSVEENEQFF
-	TRBV6-1	CASSVASGDYEQYF
TRBJ1-4	TRBV4-1	CASSQSEAWDEKLFF
TRBJ2-1	TRBV7-9	CASSLEAGARGNEQFF
TRBJ2-2	TRBV7-7	CASSAGTGGTGELFF
TRBJ2-7	TRBV19	CASSPKGYYEQYF
TRBJ2-7	TRBV5-1	CASSLGQAGYEQYF
TRBJ2-3	TRBV4-1	CASSQRSGSFTDTQYF
TRBJ2-2	TRBV19	CATRRGSETGELFF
TRBJ2-7	TRBV30	CAWGGSSRTIKREQYF
TRBJ2-1	TRBV6-1	CASSVNEQFF
TRBJ2-7	TRBV6-5	CASSPGLAGRFEQYF
TRBJ2-1	TRBV13	CASSPRTSGTLYNEQFF
TRBJ2-7	TRBV29-1	CSALILSSYEQYF
TRBJ2-7	TRBV7-9	CASSLGTGVYEQYF
TRBJ2-3	TRBV6-1	CASSAPPVDTQYF
TRBJ1-1	TRBV5-1	CASSLITAKRTEAFF
TRBJ1-2	TRBV6-1	CASSGGQGIYGYTF
TRBJ1-1	TRBV5-4	CASSPKPDRARAEAFF
TRBJ2-7	TRBV5-6	CASSLAERGGSSEQYF
TRBJ1-1	TRBV11-2	CASSLRFNTEAFF
TRBJ1-4	TRBV27	CASSFAMREKLFF
TRBJ1-4	TRBV13	CASSFENEREKLFF
TRBJ2-3	TRBV28	CASSFFTGTSGSTDTQYF
TRBJ2-7	TRBV7-9	CASGGRGYEQYF
TRBJ2-5	TRBV6-5	CASSSPGGPQETQYF
TRBJ2-1	TRBV5-4	CASSLEQAPLGSEQFF
TRBJ2-7	TRBV19	CASSPQGGSYEQYF
TRBJ1-2	TRBV15	CATSTIGDYGYTF
TRBJ1-5	TRBV6-1	CASSFGQGGNQPQHF
TRBJ2-7	TRBV5-4	CASSLWGRSYEQYF
TRBJ2-7	TRBV5-1	CASSLGLADSYEQYF
TRBJ2-1	TRBV10-1	CASSAVSYNEQFF
TRBJ2-5	TRBV11-2	CASSLIRGTQETQYF
TRBJ2-2	TRBV19	CASSIVGTTNTGELFF
TRBJ2-5	TRBV28	CASSFYRVDQETQYF
TRBJ2-2	TRBV19	CASSRPGQATNGGELFF
TRBJ2-7	TRBV5-1	CASRQSQGYYEQYF
TRBJ1-1	TRBV7-2	CASSPQAHTEAFF
-	TRBV10-3	CAISALRDSYEQYF
TRBJ2-7	TRBV14	CASSQDRASEQYF
TRBJ2-1	TRBV7-8	CASSIDSGRVGEQFF
TRBJ2-7	TRBV7-9	CASSFQDRGHGEQYF
TRBJ1-1	TRBV19	CASSSRALPNTEAFF
TRBJ2-1	TRBV9	CASSVTSGGWSYNEQFF
TRBJ2-3	TRBV4-1	CASSRQTSGRSSADTQYF
TRBJ2-3	TRBV5-6	CASSLTDYGTSGHTDTQYF
TRBJ2-4	TRBV5-5	CASSLDGAAKNIQYF
TRBJ2-7	TRBV10-1	CASSESEAGRGEQYF